The present entry profiles one TCR beta chain with its context. This sample is drawn from a study of STAT5B mutations in CD4+ large granular lymphocyte leukemia. Some clones are missing from TCRdb's copy, which holds only in-frame ones; the method was immunoSEQ multiplex PCR. The sample shows approximately 27,000 clones, 65% to 90% of them seen only once. The ends lost 1 base at V and 2 bases at J; junction bases unmatched: 6. CDR1 MGHRA and CDR2 YSYEKL come from the germline V gene. CDR3 length: 17 residues. The chain is built from TRBV4-1 and TRBJ2-7, with 12 bases fitting TRBD2. This clonotype was sampled from a human donor in good health. The sample taken for sequencing was CD4+ T cells from blood buffy coats. The CDR3 reads CASSQAGGLAGPYEQYF. In DNA, the CDR3 is TGCGCCAGCAGCCAAGCCGGCGGACTAGCGGGGCCCTACGAGCAGTACTTC.